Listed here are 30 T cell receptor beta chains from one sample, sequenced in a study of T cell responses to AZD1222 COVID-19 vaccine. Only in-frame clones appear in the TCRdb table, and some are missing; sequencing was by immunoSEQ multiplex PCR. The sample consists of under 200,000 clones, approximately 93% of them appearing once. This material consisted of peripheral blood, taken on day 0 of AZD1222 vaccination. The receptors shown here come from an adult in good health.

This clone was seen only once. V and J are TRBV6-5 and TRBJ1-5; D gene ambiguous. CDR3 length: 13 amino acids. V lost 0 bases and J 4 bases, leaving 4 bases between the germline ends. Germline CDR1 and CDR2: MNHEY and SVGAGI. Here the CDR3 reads CASSYSPNQPQHF. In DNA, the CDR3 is TGTGCCAGCAGTTACTCGCCAAATCAGCCCCAGCATTTT.

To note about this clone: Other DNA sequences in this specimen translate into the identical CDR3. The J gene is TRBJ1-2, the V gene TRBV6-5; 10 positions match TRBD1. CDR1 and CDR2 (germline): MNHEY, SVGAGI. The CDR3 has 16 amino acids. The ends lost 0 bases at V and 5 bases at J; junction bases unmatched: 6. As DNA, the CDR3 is TGTGCCAGCAGTTACTCCCGGACAGGGGGAGGGTATGGCTACACCTTC. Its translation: CASSYSRTGGGYGYTF.

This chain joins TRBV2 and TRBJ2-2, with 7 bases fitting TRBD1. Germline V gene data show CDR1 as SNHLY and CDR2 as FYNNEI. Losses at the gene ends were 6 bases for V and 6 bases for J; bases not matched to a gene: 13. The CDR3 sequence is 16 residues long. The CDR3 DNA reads TGTGCCAGCAGAAAGATTATAACAGGGGTGGCCGGGGAGCTGTTTTTT. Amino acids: CASRKIITGVAGELFF. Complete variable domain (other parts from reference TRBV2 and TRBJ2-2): EPEVTQTPSHQVTQMGQEVILRCVPISNHLYFYWYRQILGQKVEFLVSFYNNEISEKSEIFDDQFSVERPDGSNFTLKIRSTKLEDSAMYFCASRKIITGVAGELFFGEGSRLTVL.

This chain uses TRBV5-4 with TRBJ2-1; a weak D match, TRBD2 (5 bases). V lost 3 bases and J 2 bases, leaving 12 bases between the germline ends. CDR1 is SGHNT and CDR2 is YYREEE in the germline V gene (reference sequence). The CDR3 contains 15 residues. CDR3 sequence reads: CASSSSRAPYNEQFF. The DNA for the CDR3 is TGTGCCAGCAGCTCCTCGCGGGCCCCCTACAATGAGCAGTTCTTC. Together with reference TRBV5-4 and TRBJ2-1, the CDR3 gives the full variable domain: ETGVTQSPTHLIKTRGQQVTLRCSSQSGHNTVSWYQQALGQGPQFIFQYYREEENGRGNFPPRFSGLQFPNYSSELNVNALELDDSALYLCASSSSRAPYNEQFFGPGTRLTVL.

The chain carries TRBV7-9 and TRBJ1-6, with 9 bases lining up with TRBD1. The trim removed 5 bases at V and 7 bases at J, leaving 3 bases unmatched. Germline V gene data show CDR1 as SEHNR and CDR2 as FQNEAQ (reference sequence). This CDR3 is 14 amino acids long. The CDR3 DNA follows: TGTGCCAGCAGCCACGGGACAGGGAATTCACCCCTCCACTTT. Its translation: CASSHGTGNSPLHF.

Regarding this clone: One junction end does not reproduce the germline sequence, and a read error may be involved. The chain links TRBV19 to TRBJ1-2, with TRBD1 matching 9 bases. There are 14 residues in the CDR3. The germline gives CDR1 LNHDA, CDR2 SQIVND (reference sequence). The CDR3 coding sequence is TGTGCCAATAGTACGACAGGGGGTAACTATGGCTACACCTTC. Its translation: CANSTTGGNYGYTF.

CDR3 protein: CSPGQGRGYTF. Written as DNA, the CDR3 is TGCAGTCCCGGACAGGGAAGAGGCTACACCTTC. The chain uses TRBV20-1 and TRBJ1-2, with 8 positions matching TRBD1. After removal of 8 bases from V and 8 bases from J, the junction contained 7 bases not matched to a gene. This CDR3 region has 11 residues. The germline V gene encodes CDR1 DFQATT and CDR2 SNEGSKA (reference sequence).

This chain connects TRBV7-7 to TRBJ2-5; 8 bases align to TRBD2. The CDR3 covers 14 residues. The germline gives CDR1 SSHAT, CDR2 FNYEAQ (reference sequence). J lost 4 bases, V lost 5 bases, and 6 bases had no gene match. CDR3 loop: CASSPRGTRETQYF. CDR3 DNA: TGTGCCAGCAGCCCGCGCGGGACTAGAGAGACCCAGTACTTC.

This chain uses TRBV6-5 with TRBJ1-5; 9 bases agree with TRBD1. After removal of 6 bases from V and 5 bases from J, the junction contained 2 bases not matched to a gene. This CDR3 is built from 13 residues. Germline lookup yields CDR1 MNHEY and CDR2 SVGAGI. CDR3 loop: CASSGDRDQPQHF. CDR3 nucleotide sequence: TGTGCCAGCAGCGGGGACAGGGATCAGCCCCAGCATTTT.

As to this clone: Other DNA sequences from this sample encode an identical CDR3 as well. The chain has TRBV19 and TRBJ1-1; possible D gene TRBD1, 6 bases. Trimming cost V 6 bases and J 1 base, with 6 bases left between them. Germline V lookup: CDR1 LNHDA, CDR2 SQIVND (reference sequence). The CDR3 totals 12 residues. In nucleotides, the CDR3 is TGTGCCAGTAGGACAGGGAACACTGAAGCTTTCTTT. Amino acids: CASRTGNTEAFF.

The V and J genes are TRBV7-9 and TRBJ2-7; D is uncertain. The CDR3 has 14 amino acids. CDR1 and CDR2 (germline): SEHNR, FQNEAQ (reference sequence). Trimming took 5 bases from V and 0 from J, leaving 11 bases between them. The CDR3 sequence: CASSLYPSSYEQYF. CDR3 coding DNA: TGTGCCAGCAGCCTGTATCCCAGCTCCTACGAGCAGTACTTC.

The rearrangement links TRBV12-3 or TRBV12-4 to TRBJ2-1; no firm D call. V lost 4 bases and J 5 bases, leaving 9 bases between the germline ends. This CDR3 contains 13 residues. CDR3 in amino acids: CASSSPWDNEQFF. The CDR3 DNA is TGTGCCAGCAGTTCCCCCTGGGACAATGAGCAGTTCTTC.

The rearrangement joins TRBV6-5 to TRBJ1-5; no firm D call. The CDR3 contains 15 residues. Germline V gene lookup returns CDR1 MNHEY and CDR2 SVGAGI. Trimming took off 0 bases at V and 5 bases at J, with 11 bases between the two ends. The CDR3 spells CASSYSRQVDQPQHF. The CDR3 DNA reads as TGTGCCAGCAGTTACTCGAGGCAGGTAGATCAGCCCCAGCATTTT.

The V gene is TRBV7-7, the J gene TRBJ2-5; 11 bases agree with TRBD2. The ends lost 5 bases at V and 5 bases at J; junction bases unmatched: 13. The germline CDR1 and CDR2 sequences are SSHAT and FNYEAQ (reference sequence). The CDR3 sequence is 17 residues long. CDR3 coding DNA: TGTGCCAGCAGCCCATCTAGCGGGAGGCGTCAGAGCGAGACCCAGTACTTC. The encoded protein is CASSPSSGRRQSETQYF.

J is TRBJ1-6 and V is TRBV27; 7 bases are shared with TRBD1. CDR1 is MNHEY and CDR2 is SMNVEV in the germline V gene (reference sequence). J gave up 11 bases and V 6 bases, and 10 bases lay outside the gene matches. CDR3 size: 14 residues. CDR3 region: CASRLLTGTAPLHF. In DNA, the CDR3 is TGTGCCAGCAGGCTCTTGACAGGGACGGCACCCCTCCACTTT.

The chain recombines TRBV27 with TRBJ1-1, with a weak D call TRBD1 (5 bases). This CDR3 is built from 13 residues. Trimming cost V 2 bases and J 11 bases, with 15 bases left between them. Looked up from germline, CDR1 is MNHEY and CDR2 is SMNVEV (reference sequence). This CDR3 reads CASSLKRGSGAFF. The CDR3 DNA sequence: TGTGCCAGCAGTTTAAAAAGGGGCAGTGGGGCTTTCTTT.

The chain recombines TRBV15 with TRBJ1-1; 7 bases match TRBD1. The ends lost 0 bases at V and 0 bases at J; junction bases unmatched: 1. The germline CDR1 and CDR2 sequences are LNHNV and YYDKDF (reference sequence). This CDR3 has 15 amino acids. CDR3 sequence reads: CATSRDQGVNTEAFF. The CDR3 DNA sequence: TGTGCCACCAGCAGAGATCAGGGGGTGAACACTGAAGCTTTCTTT.

The CDR3 reads CASSQRGGELFF. The DNA of the CDR3 is TGTGCCAGCTCACAAAGGGGCGGGGAGCTGTTTTTT. The chain combines TRBV18 with TRBJ2-2; the D gene is possibly TRBD1 (5 bases). Trimming took 4 bases from V and 7 from J, leaving 7 bases between them. The CDR3 length is 12 residues. In germline, CDR1 is KGHSH, CDR2 LQKENI.

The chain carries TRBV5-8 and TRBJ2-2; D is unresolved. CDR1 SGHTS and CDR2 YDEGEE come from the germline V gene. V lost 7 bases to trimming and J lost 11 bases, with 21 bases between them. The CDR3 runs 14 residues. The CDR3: CASPTNRLTAELFF. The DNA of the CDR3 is TGTGCCAGCCCCACCAACCGACTTACGGCAGAGCTGTTTTTT.

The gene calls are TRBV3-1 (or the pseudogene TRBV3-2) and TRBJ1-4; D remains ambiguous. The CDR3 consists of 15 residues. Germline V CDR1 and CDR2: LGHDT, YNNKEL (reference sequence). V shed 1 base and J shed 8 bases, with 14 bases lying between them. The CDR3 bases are TGTGCCAGCAGCCAAGGAGGGCATGCTGAAGAAAAACTGTTTTTT. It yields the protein CASSQGGHAEEKLFF.

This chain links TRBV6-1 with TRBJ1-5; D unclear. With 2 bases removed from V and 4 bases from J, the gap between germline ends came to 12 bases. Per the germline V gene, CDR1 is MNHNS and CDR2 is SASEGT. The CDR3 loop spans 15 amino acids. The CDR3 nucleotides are TGTGCCAGCAGTGAACGCGGGGTACGAAATCAGCCCCAGCATTTT. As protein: CASSERGVRNQPQHF.

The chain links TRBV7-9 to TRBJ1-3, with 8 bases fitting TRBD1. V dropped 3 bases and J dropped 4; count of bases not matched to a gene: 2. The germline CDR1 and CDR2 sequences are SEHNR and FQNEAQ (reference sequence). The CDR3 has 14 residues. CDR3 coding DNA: TGTGCCAGCAGCTTGAACAGGGGGGGAAACACCATATATTTT. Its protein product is CASSLNRGGNTIYF.

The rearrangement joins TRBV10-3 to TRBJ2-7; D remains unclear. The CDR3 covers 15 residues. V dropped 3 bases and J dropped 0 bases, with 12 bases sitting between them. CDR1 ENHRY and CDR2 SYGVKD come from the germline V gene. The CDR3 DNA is TGTGCCATCAGTGAAGTAACAGCGTACTCCTACGAGCAGTACTTC. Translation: CAISEVTAYSYEQYF.

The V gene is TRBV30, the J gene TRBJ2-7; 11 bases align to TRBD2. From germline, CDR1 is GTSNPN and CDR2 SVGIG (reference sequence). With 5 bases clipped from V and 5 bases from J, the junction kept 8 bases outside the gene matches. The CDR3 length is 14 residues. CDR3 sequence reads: CAWLTSGSYDEQYF. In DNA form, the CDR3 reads TGTGCCTGGCTCACTAGCGGGAGTTACGACGAGCAGTACTTC.

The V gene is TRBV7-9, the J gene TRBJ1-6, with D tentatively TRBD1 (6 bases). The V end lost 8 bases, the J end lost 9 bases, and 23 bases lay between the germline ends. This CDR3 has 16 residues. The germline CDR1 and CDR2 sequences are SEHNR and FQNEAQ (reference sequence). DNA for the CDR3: TGTGCCAGCGGTGGGACAAACCCCCTGAGGGGTTCACCCCTCCACTTT. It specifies CASGGTNPLRGSPLHF.

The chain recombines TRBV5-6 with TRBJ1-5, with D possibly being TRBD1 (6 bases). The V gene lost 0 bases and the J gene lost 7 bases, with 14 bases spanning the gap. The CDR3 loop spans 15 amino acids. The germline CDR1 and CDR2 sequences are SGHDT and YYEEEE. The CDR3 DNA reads TGTGCCAGCAGCTTGGGGGACACCATCTCACAGCCCCAGCATTTT. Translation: CASSLGDTISQPQHF.

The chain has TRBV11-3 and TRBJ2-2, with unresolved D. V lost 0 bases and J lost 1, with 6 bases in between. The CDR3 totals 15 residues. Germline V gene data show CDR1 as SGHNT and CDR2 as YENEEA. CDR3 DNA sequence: TGTGCCAGCAGCTTAGATTCGGGGAACACCGGGGAGCTGTTTTTT. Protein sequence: CASSLDSGNTGELFF.

DNA of the CDR3: TGTGCCAGCAGTCCTTACCGGGGCAGGAGACTAGCGGGGACCCTTGGCGAGCAGTACTTC. As protein: CASSPYRGRRLAGTLGEQYF. This sequence joins TRBV28 and TRBJ2-7, with 11 bases that match TRBD2. Unmatched junction bases numbered 24, after V lost 5 bases and J lost 6 bases. Looked up from germline, CDR1 is MDHEN and CDR2 is SYDVKM. The length of the CDR3 is 20 residues.

CDR3 residues: CASSEGQSDYGYTF. CDR3 sequence (DNA): TGTGCCAGCAGCGAGGGACAGTCTGACTATGGCTACACCTTC. This sequence joins TRBV9 and TRBJ1-2, with 7 bases matching TRBD1. V lost 3 bases, J lost 3 bases, and 5 bases stayed unmatched. This CDR3 has 14 residues. Germline lookup yields CDR1 SGDLS and CDR2 YYNGEE.

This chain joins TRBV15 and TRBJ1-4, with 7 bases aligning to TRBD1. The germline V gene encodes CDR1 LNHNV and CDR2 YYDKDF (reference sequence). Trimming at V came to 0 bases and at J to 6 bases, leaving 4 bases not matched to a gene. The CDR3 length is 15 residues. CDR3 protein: CATSRDRGSYEKLFF. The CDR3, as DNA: TGTGCCACCAGCAGAGACAGGGGGTCGTATGAAAAACTGTTTTTT.